A single sample gave rise to the 25 T cell receptor beta chains below, sequenced in a study of blood T cell repertoires in COVID-19. The data were produced by immunoSEQ multiplex PCR, yet TCRdb's version contains in-frame clones alone and is incomplete. The sample lists 200,000 to 250,000 clones, around 90% occurring once. Sequenced input: peripheral blood. These receptors all stem from a woman aged 18-29 years who had recovered from COVID-19.

V usage is TRBV27 and J usage is TRBJ1-2, with D possibly TRBD1 on 5 matching bases. This CDR3 has 14 residues. V lost 2 bases, J lost 8 bases, and 15 bases lay in between. Germline CDR1 reads MNHEY; CDR2 reads SMNVEV (reference sequence). CDR3 sequence (DNA): TGTGCCAGCAGTTTAAACCCCTCGGGGGGGGGCTACACCTTC. Protein sequence: CASSLNPSGGGYTF.

The chain has TRBV19 and TRBJ2-1; D is uncertain. This CDR3 contains 11 residues. Deletions cut 3 bases from V and 10 bases from J, with 7 bases between. Germline lookup yields CDR1 LNHDA and CDR2 SQIVND (reference sequence). In DNA form, the CDR3 reads TGTGCCAGTAGTATTAGAGCGGAGCAGTTCTTC. Amino acids: CASSIRAEQFF. Complete variable domain (other parts from reference TRBV19 and TRBJ2-1): DGGITQSPKYLFRKEGQNVTLSCEQNLNHDAMYWYRQDPGQGLRLIYYSQIVNDFQKGDIAEGYSVSREKKESFPLTVTSAQKNPTAFYLCASSIRAEQFFGPGTRLTVL.

The chain recombines TRBV18 with TRBJ1-4, with 7 bases fitting TRBD1. The germline V gene has CDR1 KGHSH and CDR2 LQKENI. The CDR3 has 18 residues. Unmatched junction bases numbered 8, after V lost 1 base and J lost 0 bases. The CDR3 DNA follows: TGTGCCAGCTCACCACTAGCAGGGGGAATGGCAACTAATGAAAAACTGTTTTTT. Residues: CASSPLAGGMATNEKLFF.

This clone was seen only once. The chain employs TRBV6-2 or TRBV6-3 and TRBJ1-6; D is possibly TRBD1 (5 bases). CDR3 length: 15 amino acids. V was shortened by 1 base and J by 10 bases, with 14 bases between the two germline ends. The germline gives CDR1 MNHEY, CDR2 SVGEGT. CDR3 DNA: TGTGCCAGCAGTTACTTTTCCCAGGGTCGATCACCCCTCCACTTT. It yields the protein CASSYFSQGRSPLHF.

V gene TRBV28 combines with J gene TRBJ1-6, with a tentative D call TRBD1 (6 bases). The CDR3 runs 13 residues. V gave up 7 bases and J gave up 10 bases, with 14 bases separating them. CDR1 is MDHEN and CDR2 is SYDVKM in the germline V gene. CDR3 protein: CASKGRGKSPLHF. The CDR3 nucleotides are TGTGCCAGCAAGGGCAGGGGAAAGTCACCCCTCCACTTT.

The chain links TRBV5-8 to TRBJ1-5, with D perhaps matching TRBD1 (6 bases). CDR3 length: 14 amino acids. Trimming shortened V by 2 bases and J by 6 bases, and 12 bases separated the two germline ends. The germline gives CDR1 SGHTS, CDR2 YDEGEE. In DNA form, the CDR3 reads TGTGCCAGCAGCTTCACAGGGAAGCGTCAGCCCCAGCATTTT. Encoded protein: CASSFTGKRQPQHF.

The chain carries TRBV29-1 and TRBJ2-7, with 9 bases that match TRBD2. The CDR3 has 17 residues. Germline V gives CDR1 SQVTM, CDR2 ANQGSEA. Trimming took 2 bases from V and 2 from J; bases not matched to a gene: 13. This chain's CDR3 is CSVEIGAGGPSPYEQYF. The CDR3 region has the DNA TGCAGCGTTGAAATTGGGGCGGGAGGGCCGTCCCCCTACGAGCAGTACTTC.

This clone appeared a few times. The rearrangement links TRBV6-4 to TRBJ2-3; 9 bases fit TRBD2. This CDR3 contains 15 residues. Trimming removed 7 bases from V and 0 bases from J; junction bases left unmatched: 5. Germline V gene lookup returns CDR1 MRHNA and CDR2 SNTAGT. Here the CDR3 DNA reads TGTGCCAGCAAGCAAGCGGGAGGAAGCACAGATACGCAGTATTTT. As protein: CASKQAGGSTDTQYF.

The CDR3 DNA reads as TGTGCCAGCTCACCGGGACAGGGGGAACATGGCTACACCTTC. It is translated as CASSPGQGEHGYTF. V is TRBV18 and J is TRBJ1-2; TRBD1 aligns across 11 bases. Per germline, CDR1 KGHSH and CDR2 LQKENI. There are 14 residues in the CDR3. Trimming at V came to 3 bases and at J to 6 bases, leaving 3 bases not matched to a gene.

The chain joins TRBV27 to TRBJ1-1; 10 bases agree with TRBD1. J gave up 3 bases and V 6 bases, and 1 base lay outside the gene matches. CDR3 size: 13 residues. Germline assignment: CDR1 MNHEY and CDR2 SMNVEV (reference sequence). This chain's CDR3 is CASRTGGYTEAFF. As DNA, the CDR3 is TGTGCCAGCAGGACAGGGGGCTACACTGAAGCTTTCTTT.

CDR3 loop: CASSSRGQGFGGYTF. The CDR3 region has the DNA TGTGCCAGCAGCTCCCGTGGACAGGGGTTCGGAGGCTACACCTTC. The chain employs TRBV7-2 and TRBJ1-2; TRBD1 matches 9 bases. Losses at the gene ends were 4 bases for V and 8 bases for J; bases not matched to a gene: 11. In germline, CDR1 is SGHTA, CDR2 FQGNSA. This CDR3 has 15 residues.

This clone was counted once. This chain uses TRBV5-8 with TRBJ2-4, with D maybe TRBD1 (6 bases). V gave up 4 bases and J gave up 4 bases, with 24 bases separating them. Germline CDR1 SGHTS, CDR2 YDEGEE. CDR3 length: 18 amino acids. CDR3 nucleotides: TGTGCCAGCAGCCTGTCCTCAGGGGATTTGAGTAGGAAAAACATTCAGTACTTC. Protein product: CASSLSSGDLSRKNIQYF.

CDR3 in DNA: TGTGCCAGCAGCGGGATCGGGACAGGGTGGGAGACCCAGTACTTC. It is translated as CASSGIGTGWETQYF. The rearrangement uses TRBV13 and TRBJ2-5; 9 bases match TRBD1. The germline V gene has CDR1 PRHDT and CDR2 FYEKMQ (reference sequence). This CDR3 region has 15 residues. V shed 5 bases, J shed 5 bases, and the junction held 9 bases outside the gene matches. Complete variable domain (other parts from reference TRBV13 and TRBJ2-5): AAGVIQSPRHLIKEKRETATLKCYPIPRHDTVYWYQQGPGQDPQFLISFYEKMQSDKGSIPDRFSAQQFSDYHSELNMSSLELGDSALYFCASSGIGTGWETQYFGPGTRLLVL.

V gene TRBV4-1 combines with J gene TRBJ1-2; D not resolved. The germline V and J ends were trimmed by 4 bases and 0 bases, with 15 bases remaining between them. Germline loops: CDR1 MGHRA, CDR2 YSYEKL. The CDR3 extends over 16 amino acids. The CDR3, as DNA: TGCGCCAGCAGCCCCAGCCAGGCTCTCCCTAACTATGGCTACACCTTC. Translation gives CASSPSQALPNYGYTF.

This clone came up once. This rearrangement joins TRBV18 to TRBJ2-5; the D is unclear. This CDR3 has 12 residues. The germline V and J ends were trimmed by 3 bases and 5 bases, with 7 bases remaining between them. The germline V gene encodes CDR1 KGHSH and CDR2 LQKENI. The CDR3 DNA is TGTGCCAGCTCACCCTCCCCGGAGACCCAGTACTTC. Residues: CASSPSPETQYF.

The chain has TRBV6-2 or TRBV6-3 and TRBJ1-2; D uncertain. V lost 2 bases and J 5 bases, leaving 9 bases between the germline ends. There are 13 residues in the CDR3. The germline gives CDR1 MNHEY, CDR2 SVGEGT. The CDR3 spells CASSYGLLYGYTF. The CDR3 region has the DNA TGTGCCAGCAGTTACGGACTCCTTTATGGCTACACCTTC.

The J gene is TRBJ2-1, the V gene TRBV7-9, with unresolved D. The germline V gene has CDR1 SEHNR and CDR2 FQNEAQ (reference sequence). The CDR3 is 18 residues long. The V gene lost 6 bases and the J gene lost 0 bases, with 21 bases spanning the gap. CDR3 nucleotide sequence: TGTGCCAGCAGTGCGCGTCCCCTGACAAAGAGCTCCTACAATGAGCAGTTCTTC. This codes for CASSARPLTKSSYNEQFF.

V gene TRBV7-9 combines with J gene TRBJ1-1; no clear D. Germline CDR1 is SEHNR and CDR2 is FQNEAQ (reference sequence). This CDR3 has 15 residues. V lost 2 bases and J 5 bases, leaving 15 bases between the germline ends. CDR3 loop: CASSLRQEGRTEAFF. The DNA for the CDR3 is TGTGCCAGCAGCTTAAGGCAGGAGGGAAGGACTGAAGCTTTCTTT.

This CDR3 reads CASSQGTVYSNQPQHF. In DNA form, the CDR3 reads TGCGCCAGCAGCCAGGGGACAGTTTATAGCAATCAGCCCCAGCATTTT. This chain connects TRBV4-1 to TRBJ1-5; the match to TRBD1 covers 7 bases. The germline V gene has CDR1 MGHRA and CDR2 YSYEKL. J lost 0 bases, V lost 3 bases, and 5 bases had no gene match. The CDR3 contains 16 residues.

This clone is a singleton in its sample. The chain uses TRBV7-2 and TRBJ1-2, with 7 bases matching TRBD1. CDR1 is SGHTA, CDR2 FQGNSA, per germline. The CDR3 contains 15 residues. The ends lost 5 bases at V and 1 base at J; junction bases unmatched: 7. The chain's CDR3 is CASSPGTASNYGYTF. The CDR3 coding sequence is TGTGCCAGCAGCCCAGGGACAGCGAGTAACTATGGCTACACCTTC.

This sequence joins TRBV12-5 and TRBJ1-5, with 10 bases that match TRBD1. This CDR3 has 18 amino acids. J lost 2 bases, V lost 0 bases, and 7 bases had no gene match. Germline V gene lookup returns CDR1 LGHNT and CDR2 FRNRAP. CDR3 nucleotide sequence: TGTGCTAGTGGTTTGGTACTAGCCGGGACAGGGGGCAATCAGCCCCAGCATTTT. Encoded protein: CASGLVLAGTGGNQPQHF.

The chain joins TRBV13 to TRBJ2-7; a possible D gene is TRBD1 (6 bases). The CDR3 runs to 14 residues. CDR1 and CDR2 from the germline V gene are PRHDT and FYEKMQ (reference sequence). Trimming cost V 4 bases and J 0 bases, with 10 bases left between them. CDR3 nucleotide sequence: TGTGCCAGCAGCTCGACAGGTAGCTCCTACGAGCAGTACTTC. It translates to CASSSTGSSYEQYF.

This clone was detected only once. The chain employs TRBV3-1 (or the pseudogene TRBV3-2) and TRBJ1-3; the D gene is possibly TRBD1 (5 bases). Trimming took off 3 bases at V and 4 bases at J, with 13 bases between the two ends. The CDR3 runs 15 residues. Germline V CDR1 and CDR2: LGHDT, YNNKEL (reference sequence). The CDR3 nucleotides are TGTGCCAGCAGCCAGGTCAGGGAGGACGGAAACACCATATATTTT. It codes for CASSQVREDGNTIYF.

The chain combines TRBV4-1 with TRBJ1-5, with 8 bases fitting TRBD1. Germline trimming cut 3 bases from V and 5 bases from J; bases unmatched to any gene: 6. The V gene's germline CDR1 is MGHRA and CDR2 YSYEKL. This CDR3 is built from 15 residues. CDR3 coding DNA: TGCGCCAGCAGCCAGAAGGACAGGGTGGATCAGCCCCAGCATTTT. Its translation is CASSQKDRVDQPQHF.

J is TRBJ1-4 and V is TRBV25-1; maybe TRBD1 (5 bases). The length of the CDR3 is 14 residues. The germline V gene has CDR1 MGHDK and CDR2 SYGVNS. Deletions cut 3 bases from V and 8 bases from J, with 13 bases between. The CDR3 DNA is TGTGCCAGCAGTGACGGGAGGGGAAGAGAAAAACTGTTTTTT. It yields the protein CASSDGRGREKLFF.